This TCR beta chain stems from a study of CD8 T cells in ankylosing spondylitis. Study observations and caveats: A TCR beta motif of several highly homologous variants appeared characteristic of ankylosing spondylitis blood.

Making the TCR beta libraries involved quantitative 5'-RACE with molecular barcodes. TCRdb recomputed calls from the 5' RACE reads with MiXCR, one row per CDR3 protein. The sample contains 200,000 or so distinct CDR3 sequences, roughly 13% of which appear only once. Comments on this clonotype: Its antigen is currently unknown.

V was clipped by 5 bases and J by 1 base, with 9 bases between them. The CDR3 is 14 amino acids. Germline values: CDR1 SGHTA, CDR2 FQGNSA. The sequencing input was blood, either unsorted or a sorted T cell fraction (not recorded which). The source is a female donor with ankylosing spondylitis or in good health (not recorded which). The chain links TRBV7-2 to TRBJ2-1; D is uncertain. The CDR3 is CASSPTGSYNEQFF. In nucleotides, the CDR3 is TGTGCCAGCAGCCCGACTGGGTCCTACAATGAGCAGTTCTTC.